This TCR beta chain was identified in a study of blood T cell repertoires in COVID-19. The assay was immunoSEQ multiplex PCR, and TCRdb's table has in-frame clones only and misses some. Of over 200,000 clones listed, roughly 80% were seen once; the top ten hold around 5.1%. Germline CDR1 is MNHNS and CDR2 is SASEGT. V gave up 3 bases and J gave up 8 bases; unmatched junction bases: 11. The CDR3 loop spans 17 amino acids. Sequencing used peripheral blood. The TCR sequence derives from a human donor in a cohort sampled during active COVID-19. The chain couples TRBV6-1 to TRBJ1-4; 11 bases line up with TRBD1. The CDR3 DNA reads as TGTGCCAGCAGTGACCAGTATCTCCGGACAGGGGGCGAAAAACTGTTTTTT. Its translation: CASSDQYLRTGGEKLFF.